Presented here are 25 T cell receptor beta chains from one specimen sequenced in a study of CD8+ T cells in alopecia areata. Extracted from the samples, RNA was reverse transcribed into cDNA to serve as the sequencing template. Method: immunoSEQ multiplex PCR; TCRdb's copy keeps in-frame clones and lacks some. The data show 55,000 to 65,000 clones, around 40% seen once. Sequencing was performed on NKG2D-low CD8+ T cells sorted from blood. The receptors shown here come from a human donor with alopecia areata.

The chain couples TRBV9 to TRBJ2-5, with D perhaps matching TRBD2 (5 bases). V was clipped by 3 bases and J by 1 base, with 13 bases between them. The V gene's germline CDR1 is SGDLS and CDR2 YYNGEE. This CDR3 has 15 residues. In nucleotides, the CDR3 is TGTGCCAGCAGCGGGCAGCGGAGCTTCCAAGAGACCCAGTACTTC. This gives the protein CASSGQRSFQETQYF.

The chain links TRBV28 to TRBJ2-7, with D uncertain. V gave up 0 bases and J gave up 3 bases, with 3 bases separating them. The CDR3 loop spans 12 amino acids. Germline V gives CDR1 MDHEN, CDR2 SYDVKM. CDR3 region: CASSLWDYEQYF. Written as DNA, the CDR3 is TGTGCCAGCAGTTTATGGGACTACGAGCAGTACTTC.

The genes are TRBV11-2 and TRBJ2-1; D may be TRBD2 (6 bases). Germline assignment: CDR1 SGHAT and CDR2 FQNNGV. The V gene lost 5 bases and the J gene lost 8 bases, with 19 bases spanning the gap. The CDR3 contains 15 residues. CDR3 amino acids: CASSRLLRRDHEQFF. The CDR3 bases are TGTGCCAGCAGCCGACTATTAAGGCGGGACCATGAGCAGTTCTTC.

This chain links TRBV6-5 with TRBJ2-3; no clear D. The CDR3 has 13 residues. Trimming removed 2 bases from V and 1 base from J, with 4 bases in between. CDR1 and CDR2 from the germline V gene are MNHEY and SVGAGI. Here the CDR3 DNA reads TGTGCCAGCAGTTACCGAGGCACAGATACGCAGTATTTT. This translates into CASSYRGTDTQYF.

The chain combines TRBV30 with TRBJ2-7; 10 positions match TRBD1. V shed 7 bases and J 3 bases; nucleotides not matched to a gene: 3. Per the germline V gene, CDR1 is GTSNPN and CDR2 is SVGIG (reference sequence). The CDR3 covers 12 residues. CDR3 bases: TGTGCCTACCGGGACAGGGGCTACGAGCAGTACTTC. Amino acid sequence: CAYRDRGYEQYF.

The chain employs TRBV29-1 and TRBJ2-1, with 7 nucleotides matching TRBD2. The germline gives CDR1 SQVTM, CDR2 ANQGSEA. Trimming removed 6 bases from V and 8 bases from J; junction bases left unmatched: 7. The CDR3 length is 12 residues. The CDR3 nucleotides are TGCAGCGTCCCTAGCGGAGGGGATGAGCAGTTCTTC. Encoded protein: CSVPSGGDEQFF.

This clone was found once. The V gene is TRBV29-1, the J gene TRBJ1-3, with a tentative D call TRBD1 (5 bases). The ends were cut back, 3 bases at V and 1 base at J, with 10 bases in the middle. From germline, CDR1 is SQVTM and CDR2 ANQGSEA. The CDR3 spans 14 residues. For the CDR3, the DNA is TGCAGCGTTGACACAGGCATTTCTGGAAACACCATATATTTT. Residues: CSVDTGISGNTIYF.

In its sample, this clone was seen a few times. The CDR3 region is CASSIWGGNQPQHF. The CDR3 DNA follows: TGTGCCAGTAGTATTTGGGGGGGCAATCAGCCCCAGCATTTT. The rearrangement links TRBV19 to TRBJ1-5; a weak D match, TRBD1 (5 bases). The CDR3 has 14 amino acids. Trimming took 3 bases from V and 2 from J, leaving 8 bases between them. Germline CDR1 and CDR2: LNHDA and SQIVND (reference sequence). Looking up the rest from reference TRBV19 and TRBJ1-5 gives the full variable domain: DGGITQSPKYLFRKEGQNVTLSCEQNLNHDAMYWYRQDPGQGLRLIYYSQIVNDFQKGDIAEGYSVSREKKESFPLTVTSAQKNPTAFYLCASSIWGGNQPQHFGDGTRLSIL.

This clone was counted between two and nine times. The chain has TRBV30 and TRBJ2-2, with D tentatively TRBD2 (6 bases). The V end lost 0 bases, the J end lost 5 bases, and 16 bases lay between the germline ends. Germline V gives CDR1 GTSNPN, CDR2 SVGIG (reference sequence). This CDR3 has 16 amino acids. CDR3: CAWSVWGEGKTGELFF. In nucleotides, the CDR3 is TGTGCCTGGAGTGTATGGGGGGAAGGTAAAACCGGGGAGCTGTTTTTT.

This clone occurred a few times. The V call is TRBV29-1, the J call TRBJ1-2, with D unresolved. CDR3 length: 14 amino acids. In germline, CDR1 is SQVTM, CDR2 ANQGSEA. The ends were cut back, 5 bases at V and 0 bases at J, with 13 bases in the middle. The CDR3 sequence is CSVLGSKSNYGYTF. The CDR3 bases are TGCAGCGTTCTGGGGTCCAAATCTAACTATGGCTACACCTTC.

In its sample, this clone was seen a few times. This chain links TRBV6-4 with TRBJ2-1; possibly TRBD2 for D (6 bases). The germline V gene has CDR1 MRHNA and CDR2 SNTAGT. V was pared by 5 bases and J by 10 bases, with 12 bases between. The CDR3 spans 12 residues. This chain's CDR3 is CASSYVGGEQFF. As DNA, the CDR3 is TGTGCCAGCAGTTACGTGGGAGGCGAGCAGTTCTTC.

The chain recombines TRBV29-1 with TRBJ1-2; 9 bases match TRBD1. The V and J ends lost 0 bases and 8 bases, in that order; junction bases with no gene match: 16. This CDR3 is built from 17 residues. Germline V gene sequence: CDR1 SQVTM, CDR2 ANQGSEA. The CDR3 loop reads CSVEDSSIGTGRRGYTF. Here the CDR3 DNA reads TGCAGCGTTGAAGATTCCTCTATCGGGACAGGGAGACGGGGCTACACCTTC.

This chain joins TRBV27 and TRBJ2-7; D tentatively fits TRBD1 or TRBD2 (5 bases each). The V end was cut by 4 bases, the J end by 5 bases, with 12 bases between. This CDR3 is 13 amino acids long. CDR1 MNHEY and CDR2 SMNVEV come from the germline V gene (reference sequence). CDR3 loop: CASSSSLGDEQYF. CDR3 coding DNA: TGTGCCAGCAGTTCAAGTTTGGGGGACGAGCAGTACTTC.

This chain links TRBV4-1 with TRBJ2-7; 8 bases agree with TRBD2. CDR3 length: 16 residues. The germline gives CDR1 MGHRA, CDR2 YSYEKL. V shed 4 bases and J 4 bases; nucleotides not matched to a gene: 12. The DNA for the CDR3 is TGCGCCAGCAGCCCCGCCAGTCCTAGCGGGTCATACGAGCAGTACTTC. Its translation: CASSPASPSGSYEQYF.

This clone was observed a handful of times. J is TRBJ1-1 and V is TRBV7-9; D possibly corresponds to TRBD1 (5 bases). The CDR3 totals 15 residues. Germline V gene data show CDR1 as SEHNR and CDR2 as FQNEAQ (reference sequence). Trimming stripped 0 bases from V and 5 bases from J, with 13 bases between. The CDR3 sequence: CASSLAGRVMTEAFF. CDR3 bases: TGTGCCAGCAGCTTAGCCGGCAGGGTAATGACTGAAGCTTTCTTT.

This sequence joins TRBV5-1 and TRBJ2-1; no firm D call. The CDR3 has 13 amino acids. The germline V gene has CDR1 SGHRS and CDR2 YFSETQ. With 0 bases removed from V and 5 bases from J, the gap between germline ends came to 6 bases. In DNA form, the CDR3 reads TGCGCCAGCAGCTTGGAAGGTAACAATGAGCAGTTCTTC. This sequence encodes CASSLEGNNEQFF.

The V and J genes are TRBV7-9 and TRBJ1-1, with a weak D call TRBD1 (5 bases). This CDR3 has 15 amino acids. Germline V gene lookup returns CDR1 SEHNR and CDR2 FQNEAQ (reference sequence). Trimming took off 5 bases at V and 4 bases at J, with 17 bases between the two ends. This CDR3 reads CASSDPTGGITEAFF. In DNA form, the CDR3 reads TGTGCCAGCAGCGATCCTACAGGAGGCATCACTGAAGCTTTCTTT.

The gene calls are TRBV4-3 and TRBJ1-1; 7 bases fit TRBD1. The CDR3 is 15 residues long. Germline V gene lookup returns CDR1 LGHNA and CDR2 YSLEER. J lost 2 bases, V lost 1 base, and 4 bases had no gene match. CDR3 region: CASSQGTGANTEAFF. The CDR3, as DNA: TGCGCCAGCAGCCAAGGAACAGGGGCAAACACTGAAGCTTTCTTT.

The CDR3 DNA sequence: TGTGCCAGCAGTAGAGGACAGGGGAGGGAGACCCAGTACTTC. Protein product: CASSRGQGRETQYF. The gene calls are TRBV6-5 and TRBJ2-5, with 9 positions matching TRBD1. Trimming at V came to 5 bases and at J to 5 bases, leaving 6 bases not matched to a gene. CDR1 and CDR2 from the germline V gene are MNHEY and SVGAGI. The CDR3 totals 14 residues.

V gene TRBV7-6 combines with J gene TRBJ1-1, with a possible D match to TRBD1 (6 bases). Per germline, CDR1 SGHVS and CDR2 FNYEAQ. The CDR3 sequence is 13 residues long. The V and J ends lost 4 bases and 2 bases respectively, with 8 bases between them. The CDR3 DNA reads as TGTGCCAGCAGCTGGGGGCCCAACACTGAAGCTTTCTTT. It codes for CASSWGPNTEAFF.

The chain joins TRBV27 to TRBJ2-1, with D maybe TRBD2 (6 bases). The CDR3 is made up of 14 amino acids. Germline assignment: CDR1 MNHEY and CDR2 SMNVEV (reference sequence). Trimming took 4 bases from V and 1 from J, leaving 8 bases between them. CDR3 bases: TGTGCCAGCAGTTGGAGGGGTTCCTACAATGAGCAGTTCTTC. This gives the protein CASSWRGSYNEQFF.

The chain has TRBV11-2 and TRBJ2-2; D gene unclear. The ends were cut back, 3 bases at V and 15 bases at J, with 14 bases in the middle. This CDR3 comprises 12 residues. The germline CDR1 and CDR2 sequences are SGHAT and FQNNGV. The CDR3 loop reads CASSFSLSMVFF. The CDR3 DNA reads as TGTGCCAGCAGCTTTTCGCTATCTATGGTGTTTTTT.

For the CDR3, the DNA is TGTGCCTGGAGTGTACTAGGGGCCATCGACGAGCAGTACTTC. It codes for CAWSVLGAIDEQYF. This rearrangement joins TRBV30 to TRBJ2-7; D might be TRBD1 or TRBD2, each matching 5 bases. Germline CDR1 and CDR2: GTSNPN and SVGIG (reference sequence). Trimming stripped 0 bases from V and 5 bases from J, with 14 bases between. CDR3 length: 14 residues.

The CDR3 DNA follows: TGTGCCAGCAGCTTAGAGATGGGGACACCGAACACTGAAGCTTTCTTT. Protein sequence: CASSLEMGTPNTEAFF. The chain is built from TRBV7-9 and TRBJ1-1; TRBD1 is a possible D gene (6 bases). Germline V CDR1 and CDR2: SEHNR, FQNEAQ (reference sequence). Trimming took 1 base from V and 1 from J, leaving 13 bases between them. CDR3 length equals 16 residues.

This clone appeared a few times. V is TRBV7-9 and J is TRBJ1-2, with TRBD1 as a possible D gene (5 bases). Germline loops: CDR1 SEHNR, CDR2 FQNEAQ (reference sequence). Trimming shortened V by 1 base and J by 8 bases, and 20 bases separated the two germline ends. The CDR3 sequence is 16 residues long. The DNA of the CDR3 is TGTGCCAGCAGCTTAGGGGACGGGACGGAGGATCCCGGCTACACCTTC. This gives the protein CASSLGDGTEDPGYTF. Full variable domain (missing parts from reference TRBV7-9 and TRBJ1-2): DTGVSQNPRHKITKRGQNVTFRCDPISEHNRLYWYRQTLGQGPEFLTYFQNEAQLEKSRLLSDRFSAERPKGSFSTLEIQRTEQGDSAMYLCASSLGDGTEDPGYTFGSGTRLTVV.